The 30 T cell receptor beta chains listed next were all sequenced from one sample in a study of technical replicates of blood from four donors (dated by TCRdb to about 2017). Libraries came from the immunoSEQ multiplex PCR assay. Drawn from immuneACCESS, this table holds only the in-frame rearrangements with V and J called that TCRdb kept. Clones are partly lost; checked studies trace under half to an unresolved V gene and leave the rest unexplained. Present in this sample are 70,000 to 95,000 clones, around 95% of which were seen just once. About 0.25% of the sample is held by the ten biggest clonotypes. The sequenced sample was T cells isolated from PBMCs. The origin of the receptors is a human donor in good health.

The rearrangement uses TRBV27 and TRBJ1-2; TRBD1 matches at 9 bases. The CDR3 sequence is 14 residues long. V lost 5 bases to trimming and J lost 2 bases; unmatched junction nucleotides: 3. From germline, CDR1 is MNHEY and CDR2 SMNVEV (reference sequence). CDR3 in DNA: TGTGCCAGCAGTCCTGGGACAGGGAACTATGGCTACACCTTC. Translation: CASSPGTGNYGYTF.

This chain links TRBV5-1 with TRBJ1-5; 8 bases match TRBD1. V lost 0 bases to trimming and J lost 6 bases; unmatched junction nucleotides: 5. CDR3 length equals 15 residues. In germline, CDR1 is SGHRS, CDR2 YFSETQ. CDR3 nucleotide sequence: TGCGCCAGCAGCTTGGATCCGGGGACAGGTCAGCCCCAGCATTTT. Encoded protein: CASSLDPGTGQPQHF.

The V and J genes are TRBV5-1 and TRBJ2-1; 7 bases match TRBD1. CDR1 SGHRS and CDR2 YFSETQ come from the germline V gene. V shed 4 bases and J 1 base; nucleotides not matched to a gene: 5. The CDR3 is made up of 15 amino acids. The CDR3 region has the DNA TGCGCCAGCAGCAATCGACAGGGATCCTACAATGAGCAGTTCTTC. Translation: CASSNRQGSYNEQFF.

This clone has a single count. The rearrangement uses TRBV2 and TRBJ1-1; D gene uncertain. The V end was cut by 1 base, the J end by 5 bases, with 8 bases between. The V gene's germline CDR1 is SNHLY and CDR2 FYNNEI. This CDR3 region has 13 residues. Here the CDR3 reads CASSEERETEAFF. DNA of the CDR3: TGTGCCAGCAGTGAAGAAAGGGAGACTGAAGCTTTCTTT.

The gene calls are TRBV9 and TRBJ2-7; 9 bases match TRBD1. The V gene end was trimmed by 2 bases and the J gene end by 3 bases; junction bases not matched to a gene: 3. The CDR3 covers 14 residues. Germline V lookup: CDR1 SGDLS, CDR2 YYNGEE. CDR3 DNA: TGTGCCAGCAGCGTCTTGGGACAGGGCTACGAGCAGTACTTC. Protein sequence: CASSVLGQGYEQYF.

The chain carries TRBV5-6 and TRBJ2-7; tentatively, D is TRBD1 (6 bases). The germline V gene encodes CDR1 SGHDT and CDR2 YYEEEE. V was trimmed by 4 bases and J by 6 bases, leaving 20 bases between them. The CDR3 runs to 15 residues. This CDR3 is CASSPIDTGNREQYF. CDR3 in DNA: TGTGCCAGCAGCCCAATTGATACAGGGAATCGCGAGCAGTACTTC.

The V gene is TRBV27, the J gene TRBJ2-7, with unresolved D. Trimming pared 8 bases from V and 3 bases from J, leaving 11 bases between. Germline loops: CDR1 MNHEY, CDR2 SMNVEV (reference sequence). The CDR3 is 12 amino acids. The CDR3: CASGHLVYEQYF. The DNA for the CDR3 is TGTGCCAGCGGGCACCTTGTCTACGAGCAGTACTTC.

The chain has TRBV10-1 and TRBJ2-2; TRBD1 might be the D (6 bases). Trimming took 5 bases from V and 0 from J, leaving 10 bases between them. CDR1 and CDR2 (germline): WNHNN, SYGVQD (reference sequence). The CDR3 has 15 residues. In DNA, the CDR3 is TGCGCCAGCAGTACGACAGGCACGAACACCGGGGAGCTGTTTTTT. Protein product: CASSTTGTNTGELFF.

The chain employs TRBV6-5 and TRBJ2-7; 9 bases fit TRBD1. After removal of 6 bases from V and 2 bases from J, the junction contained 8 bases not matched to a gene. Per germline, CDR1 MNHEY and CDR2 SVGAGI. The CDR3 runs 15 residues. The CDR3 DNA follows: TGTGCCAGCAGACCCGGGACAGGGATCCCCTACGAGCAGTACTTC. Its translation: CASRPGTGIPYEQYF.

This clone was picked up one time. This chain links TRBV7-8 with TRBJ1-2, with TRBD1 matching over 8 bases. Germline V CDR1 and CDR2: SGHVS, FQNEAQ. Germline trimming cut 5 bases from V and 10 bases from J; bases unmatched to any gene: 6. The CDR3 loop spans 12 amino acids. The CDR3 loop is CASSPDRVDYTF. CDR3 bases: TGTGCCAGCAGCCCGGACAGGGTGGACTACACCTTC.

The chain links TRBV11-2 to TRBJ2-1, with 8 bases lining up with TRBD1. Per germline, CDR1 SGHAT and CDR2 FQNNGV. Losses at the gene ends were 5 bases for V and 1 base for J; bases not matched to a gene: 7. The CDR3 has 16 residues. CDR3 sequence (DNA): TGTGCCAGCAGCATACAGGGGGTCAGTTCCTACAATGAGCAGTTCTTC. As protein: CASSIQGVSSYNEQFF.

V usage is TRBV7-9 and J usage is TRBJ1-2; tentative D call: TRBD1 (5 bases). CDR3 size: 19 residues. Trimming cost V 2 bases and J 6 bases, with 28 bases left between them. Germline CDR1 SEHNR, CDR2 FQNEAQ (reference sequence). CDR3 residues: CASSLSTEQVWGLPDGYTF. The CDR3 nucleotides read TGTGCCAGCAGCTTAAGTACCGAACAGGTTTGGGGCCTTCCTGATGGCTACACCTTC.

The V call is TRBV5-5, the J call TRBJ2-7; tentatively, D is TRBD1 (6 bases). The CDR3 totals 14 residues. CDR1 and CDR2 (germline): SGHKS, YYEKEE (reference sequence). V was shortened by 2 bases and J by 3 bases, with 12 bases between the two germline ends. Written as DNA, the CDR3 is TGTGCCAGCAGCTTAAGGGACAACTACTACGAGCAGTACTTC. Translation: CASSLRDNYYEQYF.

The chain joins TRBV4-2 to TRBJ2-1; 11 bases agree with TRBD2. Trimming cost V 3 bases and J 7 bases; bases outside gene matches: 8. Per the germline V gene, CDR1 is LGHNA and CDR2 is YNFKEQ. CDR3 length equals 16 residues. The CDR3 region has the DNA TGTGCCAGCAGCCAGGACGGGACTAGCGGCTGGAATGAGCAGTTCTTC. Protein: CASSQDGTSGWNEQFF.

The genes are TRBV5-1 and TRBJ1-3; no definite D call. V lost 3 bases and J 2 bases, leaving 18 bases between the germline ends. The CDR3 totals 17 residues. The germline V gene has CDR1 SGHRS and CDR2 YFSETQ. The CDR3 bases are TGCGCCAGCAGCTCGACGGTCCAGTCGGGAACTGGAAACACCATATATTTT. Translating it yields CASSSTVQSGTGNTIYF.

This chain's CDR3 is CASSIRVNTEAFF. The DNA of the CDR3 is TGTGCCAGTAGTATCCGGGTGAACACTGAAGCTTTCTTT. The J gene is TRBJ1-1, the V gene TRBV19; D ambiguous. CDR1 is LNHDA and CDR2 is SQIVND in the germline V gene (reference sequence). This CDR3 contains 13 residues. V was clipped by 3 bases and J by 0 bases, with 5 bases between them.

The chain recombines TRBV7-8 with TRBJ2-3; 11 nucleotides align to TRBD2. The V and J ends lost 1 base and 6 bases, in that order; junction bases with no gene match: 3. This CDR3 comprises 15 residues. CDR1 and CDR2 (germline): SGHVS, FQNEAQ. As DNA, the CDR3 is TGTGCCAGCAGCTTAGGACGACTAGCGGGGGATACGCAGTATTTT. Protein product: CASSLGRLAGDTQYF.

The rearrangement uses TRBV7-3 and TRBJ2-3, with TRBD2 matching over 7 bases. The CDR3 is 14 residues long. With 2 bases clipped from V and 5 bases from J, the junction kept 4 bases outside the gene matches. Germline V gene data show CDR1 as SGHTA and CDR2 as FQGTGA. Written as DNA, the CDR3 is TGTGCCAGCAGCTTAGGCGGGGGTGGAGATACGCAGTATTTT. This translates into CASSLGGGGDTQYF.

The V and J genes are TRBV5-5 and TRBJ2-7, with D uncertain. The CDR3 is made up of 13 amino acids. Trimming took off 4 bases at V and 3 bases at J, with 11 bases between the two ends. Germline V gene lookup returns CDR1 SGHKS and CDR2 YYEKEE (reference sequence). Here the CDR3 reads CASSPGPGYEQYF. The DNA for the CDR3 is TGTGCCAGCAGCCCTGGGCCAGGCTACGAGCAGTACTTC. The variable domain in full, completed from reference TRBV5-5 and TRBJ2-7, reads DAGVTQSPTHLIKTRGQQVTLRCSPISGHKSVSWYQQVLGQGPQFIFQYYEKEERGRGNFPDRFSARQFPNYSSELNVNALLLGDSALYLCASSPGPGYEQYFGPGTRLTVT.

The chain is built from TRBV29-1 and TRBJ2-7; maybe TRBD1 (6 bases). The CDR3 consists of 15 residues. V was clipped by 3 bases and J by 4 bases, with 19 bases between them. Germline assignment: CDR1 SQVTM and CDR2 ANQGSEA. The CDR3 nucleotides are TGCAGCGTTGAGTTCTTGCAGGGGTCAAATTACGAGCAGTACTTC. The encoded protein is CSVEFLQGSNYEQYF.

The chain uses TRBV5-1 and TRBJ2-7, with a weak D call TRBD1 (6 bases). Germline lookup yields CDR1 SGHRS and CDR2 YFSETQ. Trimming pared 4 bases from V and 3 bases from J, leaving 17 bases between. CDR3 length: 15 residues. CDR3 sequence (DNA): TGCGCCAGCAGCCAAGGGACAATAGGAAGCTACGAGCAGTACTTC. Its protein product is CASSQGTIGSYEQYF.

V gene TRBV5-4 combines with J gene TRBJ1-6, with D unresolved. Trimming cost V 0 bases and J 7 bases, with 5 bases left between them. Germline V gene lookup returns CDR1 SGHNT and CDR2 YYREEE (reference sequence). This CDR3 is built from 13 residues. CDR3 protein: CASSLAGNSPLHF. CDR3 DNA sequence: TGTGCCAGCAGCTTGGCAGGAAATTCACCCCTCCACTTT.

This chain joins TRBV14 and TRBJ2-7; D may be TRBD1 (5 bases). Germline values: CDR1 SGHDN, CDR2 FVKESK. The CDR3 is made up of 13 amino acids. The V end was cut by 0 bases, the J end by 12 bases, with 15 bases between. CDR3 nucleotide sequence: TGTGCCAGCAGCCAAGAAGGGGCCGGATCCTTGTACTTC. It encodes CASSQEGAGSLYF.

The chain is built from TRBV27 and TRBJ1-4, with D unresolved. This CDR3 is 13 amino acids long. Germline V gene sequence: CDR1 MNHEY, CDR2 SMNVEV (reference sequence). Trimming took 10 bases from V and 2 from J, leaving 11 bases between them. CDR3 sequence reads: CATKRETNEKLFF. The CDR3, as DNA: TGTGCCACCAAGAGGGAGACTAATGAAAAACTGTTTTTT.

This rearrangement joins TRBV27 to TRBJ2-5; 8 bases are shared with TRBD2. The CDR3 length is 18 residues. Germline values: CDR1 MNHEY, CDR2 SMNVEV (reference sequence). V shed 5 bases, J shed 5 bases, and the junction held 19 bases outside the gene matches. As DNA, the CDR3 is TGTGCCAGCAGTACCTCCGCCGGGACTAGTTTGGTGCTGGAGACCCAGTACTTC. Translated, it gives CASSTSAGTSLVLETQYF.

The V gene is TRBV27, the J gene TRBJ2-7; 8 nucleotides match TRBD1. V gave up 3 bases and J gave up 4 bases; unmatched junction bases: 8. This CDR3 has 15 residues. Looked up from germline, CDR1 is MNHEY and CDR2 is SMNVEV (reference sequence). The CDR3 nucleotides are TGTGCCAGCAGTTTGGGAATGACAGGGGCTTACGAGCAGTACTTC. Encoded protein: CASSLGMTGAYEQYF.

This chain joins TRBV7-6 and TRBJ2-7; 7 bases agree with TRBD2. The V gene's germline CDR1 is SGHVS and CDR2 FNYEAQ. The CDR3 contains 14 residues. V shed 1 base, J shed 3 bases, and the junction held 3 bases outside the gene matches. CDR3 sequence (DNA): TGTGCCAGCAGCTTAGGAGCGGGAAACTACGAGCAGTACTTC. Its protein is CASSLGAGNYEQYF.

The V and J genes are TRBV4-1 and TRBJ1-2; 7 positions agree with TRBD1. Germline CDR1 is MGHRA and CDR2 is YSYEKL. V trimming: 0 bases; J trimming: 4 bases; junction bases outside the gene matches: 5. This CDR3 has 15 residues. CDR3 amino acids: CASSQDPGTVYGYTF. In DNA form, the CDR3 reads TGCGCCAGCAGCCAAGACCCCGGGACAGTCTATGGCTACACCTTC.

CDR3 nucleotides: TGTGCCAGCAGCTTGGTGGCAGACCAAGAGACCCAGTACTTC. Protein product: CASSLVADQETQYF. The V call is TRBV5-6, the J call TRBJ2-5; no clear D gene. The CDR3 has 14 amino acids. The ends were cut back, 0 bases at V and 0 bases at J, with 6 bases in the middle. Germline assignment: CDR1 SGHDT and CDR2 YYEEEE.

The rearrangement uses TRBV4-1 and TRBJ2-1; TRBD2 aligns across 12 bases. V was pared by 2 bases and J by 8 bases, with 10 bases of the junction left unmatched. This CDR3 is built from 17 residues. Germline CDR1 reads MGHRA; CDR2 reads YSYEKL. The CDR3, as DNA: TGCGCCAGCAGCCAATCCCCGGGACTAGCGGGCGGGGATGAGCAGTTCTTC. This encodes CASSQSPGLAGGDEQFF.